These 10 T cell receptor beta chains originate from one sample sequenced in a study of CD8 T cells in Susac syndrome. An amount of RNA that ranged from roughly 0.5 to 1 ug was reverse transcribed with random hexamers. TCRdb called the immunoSEQ multiplex PCR reads again in MiXCR, with one record for every CDR3 protein. The sample shows around 130,000 distinct CDR3 sequences, roughly 96% of them seen only once. The sample was CD4+ T cells from PBMCs. The receptors stem from a human donor with multiple sclerosis.

This chain uses TRBV4-3 with TRBJ2-5; 7 bases line up with TRBD1. CDR1 and CDR2 from the germline V gene are LGHNA and YSLEER. The junction had 3 bases not matched to a gene; V was cut back by 1 base and J by 1 base. The CDR3 is 15 residues long. This CDR3 reads CASSQGYRGQETQYF. CDR3 DNA: TGCGCCAGCAGCCAAGGATACAGGGGCCAAGAGACCCAGTACTTC.

This chain joins TRBV20-1 and TRBJ1-1; D is ambiguous. The CDR3 has 14 residues. Germline V gene lookup returns CDR1 DFQATT and CDR2 SNEGSKA (reference sequence). V lost 6 bases and J lost 4, with 18 bases in between. The CDR3 DNA is TGCAGTGCCCCCCACCTAGGAGGATTCACTGAAGCTTTCTTT. This codes for CSAPHLGGFTEAFF.

This chain links TRBV27 with TRBJ2-2; 7 nucleotides agree with TRBD1. V lost 8 bases, J lost 5 bases, and 8 bases stayed unmatched. The germline CDR1 and CDR2 sequences are MNHEY and SMNVEV (reference sequence). This CDR3 comprises 14 residues. The CDR3 nucleotides are TGTGCCAGCGCAAGAGACAGGGTTACCGGGGAGCTGTTTTTT. It codes for CASARDRVTGELFF.

The J gene is TRBJ1-5, the V gene TRBV7-3; maybe TRBD1 (5 bases). CDR3 length: 13 residues. CDR1 is SGHTA and CDR2 is FQGTGA in the germline V gene. V gave up 5 bases and J gave up 7 bases, with 12 bases separating them. CDR3 DNA sequence: TGTGCCAGCAGCAAGGGACGCGAACAGCCCCAGCATTTT. The encoded protein is CASSKGREQPQHF.

CDR3 sequence: CASGSHSYEQYF. The CDR3 region has the DNA TGCGCCAGCGGGTCACACTCCTACGAGCAGTACTTC. This sequence joins TRBV5-1 and TRBJ2-7, with D unclear. The CDR3 runs to 12 residues. V was trimmed by 7 bases and J by 0 bases, leaving 8 bases between them. Germline V lookup: CDR1 SGHRS, CDR2 YFSETQ.

V and J are TRBV30 and TRBJ2-1; TRBD2 matches at 9 bases. This CDR3 has 16 residues. Germline V gene sequence: CDR1 GTSNPN, CDR2 SVGIG (reference sequence). V trimming: 0 bases; J trimming: 6 bases; junction bases outside the gene matches: 9. The CDR3 coding sequence is TGTGCCTGGAGTGTCCTGGCGGGGGGGCCTTTCAATGAGCAGTTCTTC. Translated: CAWSVLAGGPFNEQFF.

On this clonotype: Its ends do not fully match the called genes, so a read error is possible. The chain has TRBV27 and TRBJ1-1; 7 bases fit TRBD1. The germline gives CDR1 MNHEY, CDR2 SMNVEV (reference sequence). The CDR3 runs to 14 residues. The CDR3 region has the DNA TGTGCCAGCAGATACAGGGGAATGAACACTGAGGCTTTCTTT. It is translated as CASRYRGMNTEAFF.

Only one count was recorded for this clonotype. This rearrangement joins TRBV20-1 to TRBJ2-7; tentatively, D is TRBD1 (6 bases). V lost 3 bases and J 4 bases, leaving 13 bases between the germline ends. Germline CDR1 DFQATT, CDR2 SNEGSKA (reference sequence). The CDR3 contains 13 residues. The CDR3, as DNA: TGCAGTGCTAGCGACAGGAGAGATTACGAGCAGTACTTC. Protein product: CSASDRRDYEQYF.

The gene calls are TRBV3-1 and TRBJ2-7; 9 positions match TRBD2. This CDR3 comprises 15 residues. J was trimmed by 9 bases and V by 0 bases; bases with no gene match: 9. Germline loops: CDR1 LGHDT, CDR2 YNNKEL (reference sequence). The CDR3 coding sequence is TGTGCCAGCAGCCAAGATGGCTCTAGCGGGACCCGGCAGTACTTC. Residues: CASSQDGSSGTRQYF.

The chain joins TRBV15 to TRBJ1-5, with D uncertain. Germline CDR1 and CDR2: LNHNV and YYDKDF (reference sequence). There are 17 residues in the CDR3. V lost 0 bases, J lost 7 bases, and 19 bases lay in between. The CDR3 is CATSRDLTRGREQPQHF. As DNA, the CDR3 is TGTGCCACCAGCAGAGATCTCACCCGGGGTCGGGAGCAGCCCCAGCATTTT.